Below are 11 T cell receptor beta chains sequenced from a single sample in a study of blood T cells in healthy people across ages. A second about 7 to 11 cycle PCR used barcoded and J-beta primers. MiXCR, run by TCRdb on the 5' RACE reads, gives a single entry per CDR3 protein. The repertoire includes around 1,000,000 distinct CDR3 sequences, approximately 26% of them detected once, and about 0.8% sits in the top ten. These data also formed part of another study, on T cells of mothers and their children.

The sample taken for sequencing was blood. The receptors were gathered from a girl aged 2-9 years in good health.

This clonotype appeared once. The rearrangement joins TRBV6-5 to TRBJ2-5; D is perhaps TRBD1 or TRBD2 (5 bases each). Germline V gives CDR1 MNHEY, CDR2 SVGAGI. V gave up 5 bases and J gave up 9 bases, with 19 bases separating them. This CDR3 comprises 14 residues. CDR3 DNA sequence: TGTGCCAGCAGTGGGGGACCCCCTCAAAGCCCCCAGTACTTC. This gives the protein CASSGGPPQSPQYF.

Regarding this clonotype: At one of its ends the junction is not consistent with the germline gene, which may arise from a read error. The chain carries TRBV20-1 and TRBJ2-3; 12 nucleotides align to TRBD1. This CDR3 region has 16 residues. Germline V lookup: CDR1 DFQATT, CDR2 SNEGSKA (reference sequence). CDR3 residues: CSAILPGQGAGDAQYF. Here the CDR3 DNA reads TGCAGTGCTATTCTGCCGGGACAGGGGGCAGGAGATGCGCAGTATTTT.

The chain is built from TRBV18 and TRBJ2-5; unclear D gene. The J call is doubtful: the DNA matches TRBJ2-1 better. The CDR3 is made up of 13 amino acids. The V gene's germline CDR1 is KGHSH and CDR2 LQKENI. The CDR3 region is CASSHGPYNEQFF. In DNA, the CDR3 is TGTGCCAGCTCACACGGACCCTACAATGAGCAGTTCTTC.

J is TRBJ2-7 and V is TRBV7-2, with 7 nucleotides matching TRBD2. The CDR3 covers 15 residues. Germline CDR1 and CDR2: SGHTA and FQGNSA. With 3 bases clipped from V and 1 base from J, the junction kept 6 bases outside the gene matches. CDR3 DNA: TGTGCCAGCAGCTTGGGGAGCGGGATATCCTACGAGCAGTACTTC. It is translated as CASSLGSGISYEQYF.

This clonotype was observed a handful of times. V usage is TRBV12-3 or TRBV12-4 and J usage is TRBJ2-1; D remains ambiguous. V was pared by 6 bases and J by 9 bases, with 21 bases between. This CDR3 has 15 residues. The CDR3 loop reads CASSLGTQRVLEQFF. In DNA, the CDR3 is TGTGCCAGCAGCCTAGGCACCCAACGGGTGCTTGAGCAGTTCTTC.

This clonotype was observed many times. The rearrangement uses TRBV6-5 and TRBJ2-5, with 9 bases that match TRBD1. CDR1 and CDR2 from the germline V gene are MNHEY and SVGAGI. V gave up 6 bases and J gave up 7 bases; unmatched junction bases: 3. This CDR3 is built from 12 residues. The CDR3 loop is CASRGQGGTQYF. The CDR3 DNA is TGTGCCAGCAGGGGACAGGGAGGGACCCAGTACTTC.

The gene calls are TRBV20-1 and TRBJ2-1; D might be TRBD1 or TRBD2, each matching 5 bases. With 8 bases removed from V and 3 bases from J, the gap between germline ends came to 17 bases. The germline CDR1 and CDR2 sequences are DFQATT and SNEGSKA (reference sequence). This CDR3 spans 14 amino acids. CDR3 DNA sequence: TGCAGTCTCCGGGACCACCCATACTACAATGAGCAGTTCTTC. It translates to CSLRDHPYYNEQFF.

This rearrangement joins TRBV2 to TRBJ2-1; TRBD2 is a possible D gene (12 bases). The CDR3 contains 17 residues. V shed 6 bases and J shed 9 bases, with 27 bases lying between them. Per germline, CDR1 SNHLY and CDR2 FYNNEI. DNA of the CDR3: TGTGCCAGCAGAAATGGGACAGGGGGACTAGCGGGTAGTGAGCAGTTCTTC. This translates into CASRNGTGGLAGSEQFF.

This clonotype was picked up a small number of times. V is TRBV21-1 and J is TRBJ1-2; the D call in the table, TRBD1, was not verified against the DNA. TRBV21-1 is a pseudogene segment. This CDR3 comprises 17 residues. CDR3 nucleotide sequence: TGTGCCAGCAGCAAGGCCATCACAGGGGCCGTACCGGGGGGCTACACCTTC. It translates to CASSKAITGAVPGGYTF.

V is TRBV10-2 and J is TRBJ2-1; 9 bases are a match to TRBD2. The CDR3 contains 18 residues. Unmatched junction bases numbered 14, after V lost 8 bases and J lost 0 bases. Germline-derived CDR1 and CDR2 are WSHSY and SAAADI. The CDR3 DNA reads TGCGCCAGCGGCCGAGACGGGCTAGCGGGGTCCTCCTACAATGAGCAGTTCTTC. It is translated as CASGRDGLAGSSYNEQFF.

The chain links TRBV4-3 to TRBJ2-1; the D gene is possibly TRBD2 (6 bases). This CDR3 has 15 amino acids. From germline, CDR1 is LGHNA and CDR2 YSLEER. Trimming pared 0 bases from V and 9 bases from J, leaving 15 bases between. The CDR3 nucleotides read TGCGCCAGCAGCCAAGATGAACGGGGGTTCAGTGAGCAGTTCTTC. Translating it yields CASSQDERGFSEQFF.